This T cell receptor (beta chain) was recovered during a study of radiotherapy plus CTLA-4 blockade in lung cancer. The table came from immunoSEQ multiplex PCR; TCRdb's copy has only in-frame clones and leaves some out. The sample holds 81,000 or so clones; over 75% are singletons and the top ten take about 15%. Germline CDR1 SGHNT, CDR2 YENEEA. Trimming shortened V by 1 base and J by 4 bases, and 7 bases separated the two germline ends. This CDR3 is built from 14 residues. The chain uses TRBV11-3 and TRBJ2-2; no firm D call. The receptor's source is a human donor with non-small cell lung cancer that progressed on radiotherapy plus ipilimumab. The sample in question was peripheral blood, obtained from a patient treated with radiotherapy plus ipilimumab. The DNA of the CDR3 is TGTGCCAGCAGCTTAGGGCAGCCCACCGGGGAGCTGTTTTTT. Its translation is CASSLGQPTGELFF.